Here is one T cell receptor beta chain with its context. Its antigen is not identified. PCR used 60 Vbeta primers and 13 Jbeta primers. Libraries were prepared by immunoSEQ multiplex PCR; TCRdb keeps only in-frame clonotypes and omits some of them. The table lists about 230,000 clones, around 80% of them singletons. The CDR3 spans 13 residues. V lost 2 bases and J lost 11; bases outside the gene matches: 6. Germline lookup yields CDR1 KGHSH and CDR2 LQKENI. The data derive from a study of cytomegalovirus exposure and HLA in healthy donors. Findings of the study overall: What a later analysis reportedly showed was that an Asian-associated ancestry cluster had fewer N-insertions than the roughly 700-donor mean.

The rearrangement joins TRBV18 to TRBJ2-4; TRBD1 aligns across 7 bases. The sequencing input was PBMCs. The clonotype comes from a boy younger than 18 in good health and CMV-seronegative. CDR3 in amino acids: CASSPGDSPVQYF. In DNA, the CDR3 is TGTGCCAGCTCACCAGGGGACAGCCCAGTTCAGTACTTC.